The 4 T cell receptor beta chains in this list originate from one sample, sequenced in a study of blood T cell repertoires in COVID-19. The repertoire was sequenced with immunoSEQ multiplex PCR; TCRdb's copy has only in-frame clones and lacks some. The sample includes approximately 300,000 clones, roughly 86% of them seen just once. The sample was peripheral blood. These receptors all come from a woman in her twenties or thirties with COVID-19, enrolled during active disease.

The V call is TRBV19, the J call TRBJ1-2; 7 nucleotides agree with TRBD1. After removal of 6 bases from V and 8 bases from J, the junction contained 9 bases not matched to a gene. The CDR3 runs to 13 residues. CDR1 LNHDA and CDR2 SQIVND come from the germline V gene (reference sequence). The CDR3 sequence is CASRSTGAVGYTF. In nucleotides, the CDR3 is TGTGCCAGTAGATCTACAGGGGCCGTCGGCTACACCTTC.

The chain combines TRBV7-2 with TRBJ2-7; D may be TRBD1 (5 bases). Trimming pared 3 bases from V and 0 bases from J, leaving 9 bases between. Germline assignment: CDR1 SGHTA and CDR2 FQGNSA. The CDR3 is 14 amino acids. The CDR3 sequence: CASSFGHPSYEQYF. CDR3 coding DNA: TGTGCCAGCAGCTTTGGACATCCCTCCTACGAGCAGTACTTC.

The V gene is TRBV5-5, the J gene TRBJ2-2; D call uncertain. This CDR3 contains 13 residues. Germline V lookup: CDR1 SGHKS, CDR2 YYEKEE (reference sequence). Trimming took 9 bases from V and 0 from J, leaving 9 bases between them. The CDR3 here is CATSTANTGELFF. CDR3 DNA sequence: TGTGCCACGAGTACAGCGAACACCGGGGAGCTGTTTTTT.

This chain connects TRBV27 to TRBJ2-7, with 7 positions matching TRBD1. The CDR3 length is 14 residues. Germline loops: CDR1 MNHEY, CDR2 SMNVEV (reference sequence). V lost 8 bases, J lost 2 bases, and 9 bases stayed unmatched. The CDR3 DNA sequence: TGTGCCAGCGCCCCCCGGGACAGCCCCTACGAGCAGTACTTC. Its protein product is CASAPRDSPYEQYF.